One and the same sample provided the 5 T cell receptor beta chains below, sequenced in a study of vaccination and CD4 T cells after COVID-19. What these receptors recognize is not known. The treatment is: roughly 11-day PBMC culture with coronavirus spike peptide pools or control peptides (ViraFEST assay). Cultured CD4+ T-cell DNA underwent Oncomine TCR Beta short-read sequencing. Via MiXCR, TCRdb re-called the PCR reads, giving one row per CDR3 protein. The sample includes approximately 26,000 distinct CDR3 sequences, approximately 44% of them seen just once. Material: CD4+ T cells from blood, cultured in vitro. The receptor source for this set is a human donor who had recovered from COVID-19.

This chain links TRBV28 with TRBJ1-5; D may be TRBD1 (6 bases). CDR3 length: 14 amino acids. Germline CDR1 and CDR2: MDHEN and SYDVKM. Trimming took off 2 bases at V and 7 bases at J, with 12 bases between the two ends. This CDR3 reads CASSLGRRGQPQHF. CDR3 DNA: TGTGCCAGCAGTTTAGGAAGGAGGGGGCAGCCCCAGCATTTT.

This clonotype was observed a handful of times. The V and J genes are TRBV20-1 and TRBJ2-3; 7 nucleotides agree with TRBD2. The V gene's germline CDR1 is DFQATT and CDR2 SNEGSKA (reference sequence). The ends lost 6 bases at V and 2 bases at J; junction bases unmatched: 14. This CDR3 spans 16 amino acids. CDR3 nucleotides: TGCAGTGCCAACCGAAGGTCAGCGGGATCCACAGATACGCAGTATTTT. Its protein product is CSANRRSAGSTDTQYF.

The chain carries TRBV2 and TRBJ1-2; TRBD1 aligns across 9 bases. The CDR3 extends over 13 amino acids. V shed 6 bases, J shed 7 bases, and the junction held 6 bases outside the gene matches. Germline V gives CDR1 SNHLY, CDR2 FYNNEI. The CDR3 coding sequence is TGTGCCAGCAGAGAACAGGGGGCTGGTGGCTACACCTTC. Amino acid sequence: CASREQGAGGYTF.

This rearrangement joins TRBV27 to TRBJ2-7, with 10 bases that match TRBD1. V shed 5 bases, J shed 5 bases, and the junction held 15 bases outside the gene matches. Germline CDR1 and CDR2: MNHEY and SMNVEV (reference sequence). The CDR3 covers 17 residues. This CDR3 reads CASSQGVPGQGNHEQYF. For the CDR3, the DNA is TGTGCCAGCAGTCAGGGGGTTCCGGGACAGGGGAACCACGAGCAGTACTTC.

This chain joins TRBV11-1 and TRBJ1-2; 7 nucleotides match TRBD1. CDR3 length equals 15 residues. The germline CDR1 and CDR2 sequences are SGHAT and FQDESV (reference sequence). V lost 5 bases and J lost 3; bases outside the gene matches: 9. The DNA of the CDR3 is TGTGCCAGCAGCCCAGGGGGGACGGCCGACTATGGCTACACCTTC. Its translation is CASSPGGTADYGYTF.